This T cell receptor (beta chain) was captured by sequencing in a study of T-cell reconstitution after alpha-beta-depleted transplantation in children. V shed 5 bases and J shed 1 base, with 14 bases lying between them. The CDR3 is made up of 14 amino acids. Germline V CDR1 and CDR2: DFQATT, SNEGSKA (reference sequence). Unique molecular identifiers featured in how the TCRbeta library was prepared. MiXCR, applied by TCRdb to the PCR reads, yields one record per CDR3 protein. The table shows hundreds of thousands of distinct CDR3 sequences, with roughly a tenth occurring only once. This clonotype has at least ten counts.

Sequenced material: PBMCs from the stem cell graft donor, taken from the stem cell graft. The chain recombines TRBV20-1 with TRBJ1-1; D call uncertain. This receptor was obtained from a human donor who donated a stem cell graft to a child with acute myeloid leukemia. CDR3 loop: CSARRVVANTEAFF. In nucleotides, the CDR3 is TGCAGTGCTCGCCGGGTGGTTGCGAACACTGAAGCTTTCTTT.